The rows below give T cell receptor beta chains drawn from one sample of a study of T-cell reconstitution after alpha-beta-depleted transplantation in children. TCRdb fed the PCR reads into MiXCR, producing one record per CDR3 protein. This table has around 92,000 distinct CDR3 sequences, about 12% appearing once. The material sequenced was PBMCs from the stem cell graft donor, taken from the stem cell graft. These receptors were obtained from a human donor who donated a stem cell graft to a child with inherited bone marrow failure. The CDR3 runs from the conserved cysteine through the conserved F or W. The D gene is left open where the match is weak. A clone size is listed for some rows: how often the clone was seen (once, few, many), or a class if it is expanded.

few	TRBV4-1	TRBD2	TRBJ2-1	TGCGCCAGTAGAGGGACTAGCGGGGGACGCCAGGGGAATGAGCAGTTCTTC	CASRGTSGGRQGNEQFF
many	TRBV20-1	TRBD2	TRBJ2-1	TGCAGTGCTAGACGTAGGGAGGGTGAGCAGTTCTTC	CSARRREGEQFF
many	TRBV27	-	TRBJ1-1	TGTGCCAGCAGTCCCGGGACCCTGAACACTGAAGCTTTCTTT	CASSPGTLNTEAFF
-	TRBV5-1	-	TRBJ2-7	TGCGCCAGCAGCTACTTCGGGGGATCCTACGAGCAGTACTTC	CASSYFGGSYEQYF
many	TRBV5-6	-	TRBJ2-1	TGTGCCAGCAGCGACGCGGGGGCCACGAATGAGCAGTTCTTC	CASSDAGATNEQFF
many	TRBV5-1	-	TRBJ1-1	TGCGCCAGCAGCCCGATACCACCAGGGCCGAACACTGAAGCTTTCTTT	CASSPIPPGPNTEAFF
many	TRBV10-3	TRBD1	TRBJ2-4	TGTGCCATCAGTGAGTCCCAGGGGGCTGGGGACAAAAACATTCAGTACTTC	CAISESQGAGDKNIQYF
-	TRBV20-1	-	TRBJ1-2	TGCAGTGCGCTGGACGAGCCTAACTATGGCTACACCTTC	CSALDEPNYGYTF
many	TRBV9	-	TRBJ2-1	TGTGCCAGCAGCGTAGTTGGGAACAACAATGAGCAGTTCTTC	CASSVVGNNNEQFF
few	TRBV28	-	TRBJ2-7	TGTGCCAGCAGTGGGAGAACTGGGTCCTCCTACGAGCAGTACTTC	CASSGRTGSSYEQYF
-	TRBV5-1	-	TRBJ2-3	TGCGCCAGCAGCTCCGAAGGTACAGATACGCAGTATTTT	CASSSEGTDTQYF
-	TRBV6-2/TRBV6-3	TRBD1	TRBJ1-1	TGTGCCAGCAGTTACTCGCAGGGGGCTCTCACTGAAGCTTTCTTT	CASSYSQGALTEAFF
many	TRBV9	-	TRBJ1-5	TGTGCCAGCAGCGTAGGTGGGCTCAATCAGCCCCAGCATTTT	CASSVGGLNQPQHF
-	TRBV7-9	-	TRBJ2-1	TGTGCCAGCTACCGTGGGGGAAGCGAGCAGTTCTTC	CASYRGGSEQFF